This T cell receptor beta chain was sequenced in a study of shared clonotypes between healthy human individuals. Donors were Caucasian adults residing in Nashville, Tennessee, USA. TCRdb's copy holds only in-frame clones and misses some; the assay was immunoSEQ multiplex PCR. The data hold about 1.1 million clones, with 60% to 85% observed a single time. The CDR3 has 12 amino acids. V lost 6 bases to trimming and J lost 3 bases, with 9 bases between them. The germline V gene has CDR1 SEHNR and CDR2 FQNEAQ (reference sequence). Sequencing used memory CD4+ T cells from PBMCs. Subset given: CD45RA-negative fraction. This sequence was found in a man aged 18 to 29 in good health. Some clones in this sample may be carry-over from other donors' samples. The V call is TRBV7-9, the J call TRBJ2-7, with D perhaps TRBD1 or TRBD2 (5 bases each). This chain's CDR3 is CASRGEIYEQYF. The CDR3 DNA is TGTGCCAGCAGGGGGGAGATCTACGAGCAGTACTTC.